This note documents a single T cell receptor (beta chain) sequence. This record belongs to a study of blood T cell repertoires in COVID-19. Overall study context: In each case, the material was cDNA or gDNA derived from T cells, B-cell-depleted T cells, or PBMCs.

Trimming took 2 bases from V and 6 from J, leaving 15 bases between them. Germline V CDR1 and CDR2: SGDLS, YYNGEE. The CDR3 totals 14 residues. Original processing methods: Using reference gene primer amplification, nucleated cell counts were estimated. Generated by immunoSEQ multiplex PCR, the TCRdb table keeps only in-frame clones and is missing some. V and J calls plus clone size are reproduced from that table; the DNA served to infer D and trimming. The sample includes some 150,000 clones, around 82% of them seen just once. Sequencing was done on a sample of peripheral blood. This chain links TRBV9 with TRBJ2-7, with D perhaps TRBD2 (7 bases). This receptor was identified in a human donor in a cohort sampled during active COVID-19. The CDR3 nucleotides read TGTGCCAGCAGCGTTTCGGGGGGCCGTGGCGAGCAGTACTTC. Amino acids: CASSVSGGRGEQYF.